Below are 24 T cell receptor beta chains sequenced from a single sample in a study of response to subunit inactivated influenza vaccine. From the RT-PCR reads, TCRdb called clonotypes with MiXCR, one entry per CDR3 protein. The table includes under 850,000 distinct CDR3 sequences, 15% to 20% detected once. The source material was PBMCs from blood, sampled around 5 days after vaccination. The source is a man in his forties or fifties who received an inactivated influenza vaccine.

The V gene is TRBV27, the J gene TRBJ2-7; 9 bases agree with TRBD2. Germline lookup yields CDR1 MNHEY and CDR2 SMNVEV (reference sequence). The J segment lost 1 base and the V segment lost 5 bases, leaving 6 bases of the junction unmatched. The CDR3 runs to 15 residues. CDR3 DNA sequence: TGTGCCAGCAGTAGACTAGCGGATTATTCCTACGAGCAGTACTTC. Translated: CASSRLADYSYEQYF.

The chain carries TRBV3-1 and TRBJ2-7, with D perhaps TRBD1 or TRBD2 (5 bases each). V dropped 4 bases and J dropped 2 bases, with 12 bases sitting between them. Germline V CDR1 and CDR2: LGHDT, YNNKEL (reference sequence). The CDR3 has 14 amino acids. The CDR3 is CASSPKGRTYEQYF. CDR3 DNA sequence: TGTGCCAGCAGCCCCAAGGGACGAACCTACGAGCAGTACTTC.

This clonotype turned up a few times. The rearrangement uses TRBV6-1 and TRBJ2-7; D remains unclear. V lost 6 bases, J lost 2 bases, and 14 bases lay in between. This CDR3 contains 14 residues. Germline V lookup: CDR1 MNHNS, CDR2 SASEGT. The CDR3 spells CASSPPQKAYEQYF. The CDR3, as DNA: TGTGCCAGCAGCCCCCCACAGAAAGCCTACGAGCAGTACTTC.

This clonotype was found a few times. CDR3: CSARDVRGRDYGYTF. The CDR3 DNA sequence: TGCAGTGCTAGAGATGTAAGGGGGAGGGACTATGGCTACACCTTC. J is TRBJ1-2 and V is TRBV20-1; perhaps TRBD1 as D (6 bases). Trimming cost V 0 bases and J 3 bases, with 14 bases left between them. Germline CDR1 DFQATT, CDR2 SNEGSKA (reference sequence). This CDR3 has 15 amino acids.

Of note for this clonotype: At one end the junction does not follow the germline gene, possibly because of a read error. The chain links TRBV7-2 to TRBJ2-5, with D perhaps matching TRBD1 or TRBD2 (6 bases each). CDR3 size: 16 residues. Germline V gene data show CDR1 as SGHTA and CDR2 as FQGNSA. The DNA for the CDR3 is TGTGCCAGCAGCCTAGCGCCGGGGGCTTTTGAGGAGACCCAGTACTTC. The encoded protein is CASSLAPGAFEETQYF.

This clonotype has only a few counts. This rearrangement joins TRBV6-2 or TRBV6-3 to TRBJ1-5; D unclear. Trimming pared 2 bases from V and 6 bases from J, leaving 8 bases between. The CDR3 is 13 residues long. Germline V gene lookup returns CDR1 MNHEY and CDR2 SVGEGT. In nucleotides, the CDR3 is TGTGCCAGCAGTTACGGACCGCGTCAGCCCCAGCATTTT. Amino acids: CASSYGPRQPQHF.

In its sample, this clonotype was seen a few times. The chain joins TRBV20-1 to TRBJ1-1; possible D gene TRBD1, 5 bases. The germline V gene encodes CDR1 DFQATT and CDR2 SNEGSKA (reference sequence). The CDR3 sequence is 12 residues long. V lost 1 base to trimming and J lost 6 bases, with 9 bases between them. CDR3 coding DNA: TGCAGTGCTAGAGGACAGAGGCCTGAAGCTTTCTTT. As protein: CSARGQRPEAFF.

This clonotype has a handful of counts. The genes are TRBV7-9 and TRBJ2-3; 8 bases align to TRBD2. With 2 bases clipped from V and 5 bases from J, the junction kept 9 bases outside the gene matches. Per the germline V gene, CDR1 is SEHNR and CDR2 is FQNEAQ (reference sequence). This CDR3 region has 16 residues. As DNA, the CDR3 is TGTGCCAGCAGCTTAAGAAAGGGACTAGTTGGAGATACGCAGTATTTT. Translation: CASSLRKGLVGDTQYF. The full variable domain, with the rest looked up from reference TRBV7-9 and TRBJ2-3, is DTGVSQNPRHKITKRGQNVTFRCDPISEHNRLYWYRQTLGQGPEFLTYFQNEAQLEKSRLLSDRFSAERPKGSFSTLEIQRTEQGDSAMYLCASSLRKGLVGDTQYFGPGTRLTVL.

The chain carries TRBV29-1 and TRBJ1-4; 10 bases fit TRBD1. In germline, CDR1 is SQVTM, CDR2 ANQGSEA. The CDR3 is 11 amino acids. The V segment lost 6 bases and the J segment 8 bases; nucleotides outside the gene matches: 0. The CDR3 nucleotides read TGCAGCGTGGGACAGGGGGAAAAACTGTTTTTT. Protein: CSVGQGEKLFF.

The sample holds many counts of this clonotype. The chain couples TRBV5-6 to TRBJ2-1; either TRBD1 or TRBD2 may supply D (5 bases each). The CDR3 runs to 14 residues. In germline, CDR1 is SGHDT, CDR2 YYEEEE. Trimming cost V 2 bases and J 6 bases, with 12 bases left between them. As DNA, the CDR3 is TGTGCCAGCAGCTTCGGGACCGCCGCCAATGAGCAGTTCTTC. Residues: CASSFGTAANEQFF.

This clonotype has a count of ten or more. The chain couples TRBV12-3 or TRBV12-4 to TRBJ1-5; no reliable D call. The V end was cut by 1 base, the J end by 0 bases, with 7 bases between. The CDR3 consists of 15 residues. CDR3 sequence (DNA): TGTGCCAGCAGTTTAGGCCAGTTTAGCAATCAGCCCCAGCATTTT. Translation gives CASSLGQFSNQPQHF.

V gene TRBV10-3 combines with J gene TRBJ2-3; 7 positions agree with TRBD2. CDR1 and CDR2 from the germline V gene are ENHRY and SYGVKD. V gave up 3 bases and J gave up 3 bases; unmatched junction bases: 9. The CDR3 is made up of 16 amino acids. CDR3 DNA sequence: TGTGCCATCAGTGAAACCAGGGAGGGGCGAACAGATACGCAGTATTTT. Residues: CAISETREGRTDTQYF.

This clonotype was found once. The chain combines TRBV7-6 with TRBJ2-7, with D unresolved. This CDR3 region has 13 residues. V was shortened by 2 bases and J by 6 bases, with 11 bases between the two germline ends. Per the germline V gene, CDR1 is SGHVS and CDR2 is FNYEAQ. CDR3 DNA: TGTGCCAGCAGCTTAAAGGCCCCGGGCGAGCAGTACTTC. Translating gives CASSLKAPGEQYF.

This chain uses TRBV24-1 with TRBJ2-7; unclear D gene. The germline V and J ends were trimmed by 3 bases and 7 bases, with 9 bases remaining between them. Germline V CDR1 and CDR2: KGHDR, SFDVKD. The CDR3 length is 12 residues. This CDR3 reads CATSDLDGEQYF. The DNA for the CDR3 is TGTGCCACCAGTGATCTTGATGGGGAGCAGTACTTC.

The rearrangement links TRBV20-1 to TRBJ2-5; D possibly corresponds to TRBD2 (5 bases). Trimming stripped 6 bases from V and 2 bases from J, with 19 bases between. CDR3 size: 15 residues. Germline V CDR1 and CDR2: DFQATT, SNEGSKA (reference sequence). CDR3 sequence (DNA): TGCAGTGCGCCCCAAATCCTAGCAGCACAAGAGACCCAGTACTTC. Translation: CSAPQILAAQETQYF.

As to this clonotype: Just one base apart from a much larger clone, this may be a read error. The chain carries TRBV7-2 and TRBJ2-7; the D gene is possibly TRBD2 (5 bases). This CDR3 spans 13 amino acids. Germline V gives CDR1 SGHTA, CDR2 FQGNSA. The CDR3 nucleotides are TGTGCCAGCAGTACAATGAGGGCCTACGAGAAGTACTTC. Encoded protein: CASSTMRAYEKYF.

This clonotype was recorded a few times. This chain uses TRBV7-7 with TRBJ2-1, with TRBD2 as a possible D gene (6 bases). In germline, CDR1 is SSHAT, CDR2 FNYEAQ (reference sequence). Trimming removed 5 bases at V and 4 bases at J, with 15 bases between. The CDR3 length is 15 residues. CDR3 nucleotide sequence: TGTGCCAGCAGCGCCGGGGGTACCCTTTACAATGAGCAGTTCTTC. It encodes CASSAGGTLYNEQFF. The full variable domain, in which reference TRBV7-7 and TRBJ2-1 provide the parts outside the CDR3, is GAGVSQSPRYKVTKRGQDVTLRCDPISSHATLYWYQQALGQGPEFLTYFNYEAQPDKSGLPSDRFSAERPEGSISTLTIQRTEQRDSAMYRCASSAGGTLYNEQFFGPGTRLTVL.

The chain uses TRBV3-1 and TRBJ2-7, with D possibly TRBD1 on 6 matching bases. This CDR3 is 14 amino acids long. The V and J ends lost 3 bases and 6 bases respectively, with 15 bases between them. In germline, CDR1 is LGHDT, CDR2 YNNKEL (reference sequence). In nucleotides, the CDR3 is TGTGCCAGCAGCCAGTCGCCAAAAGGGGGCGAGCAGTACTTC. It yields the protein CASSQSPKGGEQYF.

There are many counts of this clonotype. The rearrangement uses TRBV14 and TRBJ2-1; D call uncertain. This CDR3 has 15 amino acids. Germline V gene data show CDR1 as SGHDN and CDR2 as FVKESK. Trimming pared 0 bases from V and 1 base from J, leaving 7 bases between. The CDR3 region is CASSQEGGSYNEQFF. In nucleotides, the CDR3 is TGTGCCAGCAGCCAAGAGGGTGGTTCCTACAATGAGCAGTTCTTC.

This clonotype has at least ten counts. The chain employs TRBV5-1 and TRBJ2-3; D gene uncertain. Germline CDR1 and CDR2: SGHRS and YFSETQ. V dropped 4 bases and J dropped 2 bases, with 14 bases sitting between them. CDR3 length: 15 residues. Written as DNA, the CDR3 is TGCGCCAGCAGCCGAGCCCGGAGAGTCACAGATACGCAGTATTTT. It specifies CASSRARRVTDTQYF.

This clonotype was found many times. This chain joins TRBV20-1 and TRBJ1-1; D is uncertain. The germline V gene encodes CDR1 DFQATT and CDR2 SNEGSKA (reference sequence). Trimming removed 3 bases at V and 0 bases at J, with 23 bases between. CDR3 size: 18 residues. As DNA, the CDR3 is TGCAGTGCTAGTCCTCAACAGCTGGGGAGGCCATTGAACACTGAAGCTTTCTTT. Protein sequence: CSASPQQLGRPLNTEAFF.

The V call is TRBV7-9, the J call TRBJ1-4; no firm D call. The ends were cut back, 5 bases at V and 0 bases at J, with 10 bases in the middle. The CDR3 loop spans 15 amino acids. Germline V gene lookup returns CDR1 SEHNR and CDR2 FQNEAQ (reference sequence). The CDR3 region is CASSVTPSTNEKLFF. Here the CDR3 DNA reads TGTGCCAGCAGCGTAACGCCTTCAACTAATGAAAAACTGTTTTTT. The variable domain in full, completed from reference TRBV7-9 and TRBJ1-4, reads DTGVSQNPRHKITKRGQNVTFRCDPISEHNRLYWYRQTLGQGPEFLTYFQNEAQLEKSRLLSDRFSAERPKGSFSTLEIQRTEQGDSAMYLCASSVTPSTNEKLFFGSGTQLSVL.

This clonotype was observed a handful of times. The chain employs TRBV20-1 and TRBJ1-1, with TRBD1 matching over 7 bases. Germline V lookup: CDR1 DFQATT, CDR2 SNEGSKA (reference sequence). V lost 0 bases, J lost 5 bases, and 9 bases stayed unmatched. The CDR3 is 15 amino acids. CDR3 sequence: CSARDIKGAGTEAFF. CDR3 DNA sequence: TGCAGTGCTAGAGATATTAAGGGGGCTGGGACTGAAGCTTTCTTT.

For the CDR3, the DNA is TGTGCCAGCAGCTTCGGGCCGTTTACATCCTACAATGAGCAGTTCTTC. Translation: CASSFGPFTSYNEQFF. The chain has TRBV5-5 and TRBJ2-1; the D is unclear. Germline V CDR1 and CDR2: SGHKS, YYEKEE (reference sequence). Trimming took 2 bases from V and 1 from J, leaving 13 bases between them. The CDR3 covers 16 residues.